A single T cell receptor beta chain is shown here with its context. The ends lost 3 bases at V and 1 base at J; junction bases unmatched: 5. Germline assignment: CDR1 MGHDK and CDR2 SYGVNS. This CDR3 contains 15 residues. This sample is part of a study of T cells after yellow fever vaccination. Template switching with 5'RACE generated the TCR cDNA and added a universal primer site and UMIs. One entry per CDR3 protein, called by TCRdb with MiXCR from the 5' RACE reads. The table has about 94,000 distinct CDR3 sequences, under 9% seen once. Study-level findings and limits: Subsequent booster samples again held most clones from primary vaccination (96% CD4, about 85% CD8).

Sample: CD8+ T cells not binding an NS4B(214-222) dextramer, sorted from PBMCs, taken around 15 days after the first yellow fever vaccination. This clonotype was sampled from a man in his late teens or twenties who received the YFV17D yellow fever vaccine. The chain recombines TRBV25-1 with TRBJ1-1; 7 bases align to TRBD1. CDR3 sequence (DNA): TGTGCCAGCAGTGACCACAGGGGCCCGAACACTGAAGCTTTCTTT. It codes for CASSDHRGPNTEAFF.